A single sample is the source of the 8 T cell receptor beta chains below, sequenced in a study of T cells in Graves' hyperthyroidism and ophthalmopathy. RNA transcripts gave rise to amplified TCR beta CDR3 regions. TCR CDR3 regions were first amplified by RT-PCR with HTBI primers. TCRdb analysed the multiplex PCR reads with MiXCR anew, one entry per CDR3 protein. The sample has around 400,000 distinct CDR3 sequences, more than 20% seen once. The material sequenced was blood. All receptors come from a man aged 50 to 59 with Graves' hyperthyroidism.

This clonotype was seen a handful of times. V gene TRBV4-1 combines with J gene TRBJ1-1; D is unresolved. Germline V gene sequence: CDR1 MGHRA, CDR2 YSYEKL. The CDR3 contains 14 residues. Trimming took off 3 bases at V and 4 bases at J, with 12 bases between the two ends. CDR3 region: CASSQVRGGTEAFF. The CDR3 DNA reads as TGCGCCAGCAGCCAGGTACGGGGAGGCACTGAAGCTTTCTTT.

In its sample, this clonotype was seen many times. This chain joins TRBV7-6 and TRBJ2-7; 11 nucleotides match TRBD1. After removal of 5 bases from V and 5 bases from J, the junction contained 5 bases not matched to a gene. There are 14 residues in the CDR3. The germline V gene has CDR1 SGHVS and CDR2 FNYEAQ. In DNA form, the CDR3 reads TGTGCCAGCAGCCCCCGGACAGGGGGCGACGAGCAGTACTTC. Residues: CASSPRTGGDEQYF.

This chain links TRBV6-5 with TRBJ2-3; no firm D call. The CDR3 is 12 residues long. The germline CDR1 and CDR2 sequences are MNHEY and SVGAGI. Trimming cost V 0 bases and J 12 bases, with 10 bases left between them. The chain's CDR3 is CASSYSGNRQYF. DNA of the CDR3: TGTGCCAGCAGTTACTCGGGGAACCGACAGTATTTT.

This sequence joins TRBV7-9 and TRBJ2-1; D call uncertain. Germline-derived CDR1 and CDR2 are SEHNR and FQNEAQ (reference sequence). Trimming stripped 4 bases from V and 7 bases from J, with 20 bases between. This CDR3 contains 16 residues. CDR3 sequence reads: CASSSLSGIFLNEQFF. CDR3 nucleotides: TGTGCCAGCAGCTCCCTTTCGGGTATTTTTTTGAATGAGCAGTTCTTC.

V and J are TRBV28 and TRBJ1-5, with D possibly TRBD1 on 6 matching bases. This CDR3 is 15 amino acids long. Trimming removed 3 bases from V and 4 bases from J, with 13 bases in between. CDR1 MDHEN and CDR2 SYDVKM come from the germline V gene. CDR3 loop: CASSLGGRENQPQHF. For the CDR3, the DNA is TGTGCCAGCAGTTTGGGGGGCAGGGAAAATCAGCCCCAGCATTTT. Full variable domain (outside the CDR3, taken from reference TRBV28 and TRBJ1-5): DVKVTQSSRYLVKRTGEKVFLECVQDMDHENMFWYRQDPGLGLRLIYFSYDVKMKEKGDIPEGYSVSREKKERFSLILESASTNQTSMYLCASSLGGRENQPQHFGDGTRLSIL.

This clonotype was seen many times. J is TRBJ2-4 and V is TRBV30; 13 positions match TRBD2. Germline trimming cut 4 bases from V and 6 bases from J; bases unmatched to any gene: 3. The CDR3 covers 14 residues. Germline V gene sequence: CDR1 GTSNPN, CDR2 SVGIG (reference sequence). The CDR3 reads CAWTGLAGRNIQYF. In nucleotides, the CDR3 is TGTGCCTGGACGGGACTAGCGGGAAGAAACATTCAGTACTTC.

V is TRBV27 and J is TRBJ2-7; possible D gene TRBD2, 5 bases. From germline, CDR1 is MNHEY and CDR2 SMNVEV (reference sequence). Trimming took 6 bases from V and 1 from J, leaving 16 bases between them. This CDR3 spans 15 amino acids. The CDR3 sequence is CASSHSSGISYEQYF. The DNA for the CDR3 is TGTGCCAGCAGCCACTCCTCGGGGATATCCTACGAGCAGTACTTC.

This clonotype occurred many times. The chain has TRBV24-1 and TRBJ2-3; a possible D gene is TRBD2 (6 bases). The CDR3 contains 15 residues. V was trimmed by 3 bases and J by 4 bases, leaving 13 bases between them. Germline CDR1 reads KGHDR; CDR2 reads SFDVKD. The CDR3 sequence is CATSDARTKPDTQYF. The CDR3 bases are TGTGCCACCAGTGATGCCCGGACTAAGCCAGATACGCAGTATTTT.